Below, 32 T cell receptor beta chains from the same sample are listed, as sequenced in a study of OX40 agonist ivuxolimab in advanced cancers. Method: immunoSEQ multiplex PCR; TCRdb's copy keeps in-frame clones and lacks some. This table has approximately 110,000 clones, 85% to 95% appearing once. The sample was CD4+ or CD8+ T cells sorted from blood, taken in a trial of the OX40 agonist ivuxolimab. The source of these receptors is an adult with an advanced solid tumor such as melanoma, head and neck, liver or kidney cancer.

The CDR3 sequence: CASSIAGAGTGELFF. CDR3 in DNA: TGTGCCAGTAGTATCGCGGGGGCGGGCACCGGGGAGCTGTTTTTT. J is TRBJ2-2 and V is TRBV19, with D possibly matching TRBD2 (7 bases). The V end lost 3 bases, the J end lost 4 bases, and 12 bases lay between the germline ends. Germline V gives CDR1 LNHDA, CDR2 SQIVND (reference sequence). The CDR3 is 15 residues long.

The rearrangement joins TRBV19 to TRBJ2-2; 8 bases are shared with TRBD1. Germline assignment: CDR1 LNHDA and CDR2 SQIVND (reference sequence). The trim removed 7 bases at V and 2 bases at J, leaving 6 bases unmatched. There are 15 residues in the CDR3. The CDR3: CASKQGGPNTGELFF. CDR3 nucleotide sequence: TGTGCCAGTAAACAGGGGGGCCCCAACACCGGGGAGCTGTTTTTT.

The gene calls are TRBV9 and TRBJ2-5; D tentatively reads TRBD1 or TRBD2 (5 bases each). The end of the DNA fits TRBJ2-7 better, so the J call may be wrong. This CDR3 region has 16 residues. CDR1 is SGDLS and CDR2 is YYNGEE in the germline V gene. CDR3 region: CASSVGLWGSAYEQYF. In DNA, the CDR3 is TGTGCCAGCAGCGTAGGGCTCTGGGGGAGCGCCTACGAGCAGTACTTC.

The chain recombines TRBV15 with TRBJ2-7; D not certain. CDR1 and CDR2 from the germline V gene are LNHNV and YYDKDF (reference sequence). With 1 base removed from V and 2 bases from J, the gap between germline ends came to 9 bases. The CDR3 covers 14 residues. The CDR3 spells CATSRVGNPYEQYF. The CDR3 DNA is TGTGCCACCAGCAGAGTCGGCAACCCCTACGAGCAGTACTTC.

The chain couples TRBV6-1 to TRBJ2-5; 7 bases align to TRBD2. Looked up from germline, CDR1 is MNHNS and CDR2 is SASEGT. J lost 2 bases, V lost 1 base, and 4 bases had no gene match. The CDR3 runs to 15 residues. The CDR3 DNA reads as TGTGCCAGCAGTGAAGGGGTCGGGAGGCAAGAGACCCAGTACTTC. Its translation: CASSEGVGRQETQYF.

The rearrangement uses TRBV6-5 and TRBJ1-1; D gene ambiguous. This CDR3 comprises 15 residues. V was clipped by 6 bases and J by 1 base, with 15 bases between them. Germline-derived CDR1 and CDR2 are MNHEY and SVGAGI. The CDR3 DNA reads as TGTGCCAGCAGCCAGCCGACTTGGGGGAACACTGAAGCTTTCTTT. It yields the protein CASSQPTWGNTEAFF.

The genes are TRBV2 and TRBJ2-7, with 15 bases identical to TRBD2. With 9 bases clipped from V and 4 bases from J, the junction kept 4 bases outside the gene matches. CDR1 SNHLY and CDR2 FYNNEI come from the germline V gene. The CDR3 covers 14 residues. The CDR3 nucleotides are TGTGCCAGTGGAGGGACTAGCGGGAGGTACGAGCAGTACTTC. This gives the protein CASGGTSGRYEQYF. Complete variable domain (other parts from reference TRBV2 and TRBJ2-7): EPEVTQTPSHQVTQMGQEVILRCVPISNHLYFYWYRQILGQKVEFLVSFYNNEISEKSEIFDDQFSVERPDGSNFTLKIRSTKLEDSAMYFCASGGTSGRYEQYFGPGTRLTVT.

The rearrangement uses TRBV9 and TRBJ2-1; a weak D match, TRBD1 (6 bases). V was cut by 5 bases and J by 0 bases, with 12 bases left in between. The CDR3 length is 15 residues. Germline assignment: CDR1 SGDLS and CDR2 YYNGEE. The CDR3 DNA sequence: TGTGCCAGCAGTCTTAGGGGGAGCTCCTACAATGAGCAGTTCTTC. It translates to CASSLRGSSYNEQFF.

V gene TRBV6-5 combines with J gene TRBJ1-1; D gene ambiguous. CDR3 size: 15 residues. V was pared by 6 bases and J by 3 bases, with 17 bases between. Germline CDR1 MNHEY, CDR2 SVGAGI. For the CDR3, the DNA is TGTGCCAGCAGATCCGGGCCCCGAGCCGACACTGAAGCTTTCTTT. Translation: CASRSGPRADTEAFF.

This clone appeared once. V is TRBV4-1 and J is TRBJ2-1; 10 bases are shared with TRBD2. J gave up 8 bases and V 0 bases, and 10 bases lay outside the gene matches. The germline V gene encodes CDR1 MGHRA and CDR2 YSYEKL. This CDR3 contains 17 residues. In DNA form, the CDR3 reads TGCGCCAGCAGCCAAGATTGGCTAGCGGGAGTCGTGGATGAGCAGTTCTTC. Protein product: CASSQDWLAGVVDEQFF.

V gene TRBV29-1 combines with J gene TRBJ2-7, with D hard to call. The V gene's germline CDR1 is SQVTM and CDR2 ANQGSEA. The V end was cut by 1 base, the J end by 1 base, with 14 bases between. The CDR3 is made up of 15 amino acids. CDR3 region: CSVEGGRDRSYEQYF. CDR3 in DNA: TGCAGCGTTGAAGGGGGAAGAGATAGGTCCTACGAGCAGTACTTC.

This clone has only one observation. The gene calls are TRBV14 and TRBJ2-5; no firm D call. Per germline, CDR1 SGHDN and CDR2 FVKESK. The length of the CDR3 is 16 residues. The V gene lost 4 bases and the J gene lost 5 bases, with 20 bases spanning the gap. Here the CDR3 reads CASSPWGMMGDETQYF. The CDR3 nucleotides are TGTGCCAGCAGCCCCTGGGGAATGATGGGCGACGAGACCCAGTACTTC.

The CDR3 reads CASRTSAHTDTQYF. The CDR3 coding sequence is TGTGCCAGCAGGACTAGCGCTCACACAGATACGCAGTATTTT. J is TRBJ2-3 and V is TRBV5-4; TRBD2 matches 8 bases. V shed 5 bases and J 2 bases; nucleotides not matched to a gene: 4. The CDR3 sequence is 14 residues long. CDR1 and CDR2 from the germline V gene are SGHNT and YYREEE (reference sequence). The complete variable domain, with remaining parts taken from reference TRBV5-4 and TRBJ2-3, reads ETGVTQSPTHLIKTRGQQVTLRCSSQSGHNTVSWYQQALGQGPQFIFQYYREEENGRGNFPPRFSGLQFPNYSSELNVNALELDDSALYLCASRTSAHTDTQYFGPGTRLTVL.

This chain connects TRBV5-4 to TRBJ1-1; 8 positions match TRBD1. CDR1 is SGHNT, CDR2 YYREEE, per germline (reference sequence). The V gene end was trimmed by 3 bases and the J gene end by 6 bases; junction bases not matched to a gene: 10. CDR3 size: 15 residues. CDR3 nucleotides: TGTGCCAGCAGCTGGGGCGGACAGGGAAGGGCTGAAGCTTTCTTT. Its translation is CASSWGGQGRAEAFF.

The CDR3 loop reads CASSYSSGDGTGELFF. The CDR3 region has the DNA TGTGCCAGCAGTTACTCCTCAGGAGATGGAACCGGGGAGCTGTTTTTT. The chain has TRBV6-5 and TRBJ2-2; the D is unclear. Germline CDR1 is MNHEY and CDR2 is SVGAGI. This CDR3 is built from 16 residues. The V gene lost 0 bases and the J gene lost 5 bases, with 13 bases spanning the gap.

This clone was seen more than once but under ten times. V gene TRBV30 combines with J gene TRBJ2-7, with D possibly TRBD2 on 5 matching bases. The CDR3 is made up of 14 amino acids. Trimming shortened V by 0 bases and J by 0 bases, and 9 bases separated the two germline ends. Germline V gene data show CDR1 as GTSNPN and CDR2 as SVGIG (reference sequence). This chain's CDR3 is CAWSVGGSSYEQYF. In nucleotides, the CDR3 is TGTGCCTGGAGTGTTGGTGGGAGCTCCTACGAGCAGTACTTC.

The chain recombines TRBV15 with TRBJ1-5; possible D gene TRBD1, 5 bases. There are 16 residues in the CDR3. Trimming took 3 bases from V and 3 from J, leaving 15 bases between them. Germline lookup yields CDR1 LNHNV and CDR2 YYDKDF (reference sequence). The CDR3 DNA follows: TGTGCCACCAGCAGGGGGGACGGGAGGGCCAATCAGCCCCAGCATTTT. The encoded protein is CATSRGDGRANQPQHF.

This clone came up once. The DNA for the CDR3 is TGTGCCAGCAGCTGGGGCCGGGGGACTGGCTACACCTTC. Residues: CASSWGRGTGYTF. The chain employs TRBV5-6 and TRBJ1-2; the D gene is possibly TRBD1 (5 bases). Per the germline V gene, CDR1 is SGHDT and CDR2 is YYEEEE. Trimming took 3 bases from V and 7 from J, leaving 13 bases between them. CDR3 length: 13 residues.

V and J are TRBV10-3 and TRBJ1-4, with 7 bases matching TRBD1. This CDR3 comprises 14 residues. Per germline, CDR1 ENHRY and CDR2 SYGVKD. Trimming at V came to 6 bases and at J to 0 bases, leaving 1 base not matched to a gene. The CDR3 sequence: CAISDRATNEKLFF. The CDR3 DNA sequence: TGTGCCATCAGCGACAGGGCAACTAATGAAAAACTGTTTTTT.

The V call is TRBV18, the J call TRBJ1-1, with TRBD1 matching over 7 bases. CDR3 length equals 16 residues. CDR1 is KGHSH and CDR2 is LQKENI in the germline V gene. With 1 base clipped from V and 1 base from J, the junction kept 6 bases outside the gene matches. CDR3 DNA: TGTGCCAGCTCACCACGGTCAGGACAGGCGAACACTGAAGCTTTCTTT. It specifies CASSPRSGQANTEAFF. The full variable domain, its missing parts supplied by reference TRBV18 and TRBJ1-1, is NAGVMQNPRHLVRRRGQEARLRCSPMKGHSHVYWYRQLPEEGLKFMVYLQKENIIDESGMPKERFSAEFPKEGPSILRIQQVVRGDSAAYFCASSPRSGQANTEAFFGQGTRLTVV.

This CDR3 reads CASNGHLNTEAFF. CDR3 sequence (DNA): TGTGCCAGCAATGGACATTTGAACACTGAAGCTTTCTTT. The V call is TRBV7-2, the J call TRBJ1-1; D is perhaps TRBD1 (5 bases). This CDR3 spans 13 amino acids. Trimming cost V 7 bases and J 0 bases, with 9 bases left between them. The V gene's germline CDR1 is SGHTA and CDR2 FQGNSA.

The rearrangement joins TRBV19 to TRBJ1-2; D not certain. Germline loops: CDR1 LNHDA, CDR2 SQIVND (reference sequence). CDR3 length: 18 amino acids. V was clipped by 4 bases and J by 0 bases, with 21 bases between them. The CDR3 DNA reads TGTGCCAGTAGTACCCCCTCGGCCCTTGGCTTATCTAACTATGGCTACACCTTC. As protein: CASSTPSALGLSNYGYTF.

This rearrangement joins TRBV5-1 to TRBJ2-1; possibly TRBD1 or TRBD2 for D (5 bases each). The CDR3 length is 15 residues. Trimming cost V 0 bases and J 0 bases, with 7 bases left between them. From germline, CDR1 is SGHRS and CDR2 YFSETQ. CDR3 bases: TGCGCCAGCAGCTTGGTTGGGGGCTCCTACAATGAGCAGTTCTTC. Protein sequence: CASSLVGGSYNEQFF.

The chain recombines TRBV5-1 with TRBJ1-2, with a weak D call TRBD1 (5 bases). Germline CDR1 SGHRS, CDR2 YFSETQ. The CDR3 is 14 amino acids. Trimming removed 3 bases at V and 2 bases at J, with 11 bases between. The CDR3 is CASSYGSGNYGYTF. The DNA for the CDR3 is TGCGCCAGCAGCTACGGATCAGGGAACTATGGCTACACCTTC.

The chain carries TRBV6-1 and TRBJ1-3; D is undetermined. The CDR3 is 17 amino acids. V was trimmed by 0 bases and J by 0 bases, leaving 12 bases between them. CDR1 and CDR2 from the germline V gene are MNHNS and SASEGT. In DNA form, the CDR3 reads TGTGCCAGCAGTGAAGCGATAAGATACACCTCTGGAAACACCATATATTTT. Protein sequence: CASSEAIRYTSGNTIYF.

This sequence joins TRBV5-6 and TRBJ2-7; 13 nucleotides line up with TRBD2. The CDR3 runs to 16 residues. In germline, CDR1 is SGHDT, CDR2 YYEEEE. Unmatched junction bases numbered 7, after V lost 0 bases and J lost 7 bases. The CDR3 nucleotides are TGTGCCAGCAGCTTGGTACTAGCGGGAGGGCCTGGTGAGCAGTACTTC. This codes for CASSLVLAGGPGEQYF.

CDR3 in DNA: TGTGCCAGCAGCCAAGATCGAGGGGGCTCCTACGAGCAGTACTTC. Protein product: CASSQDRGGSYEQYF. The genes are TRBV4-2 and TRBJ2-7, with TRBD1 as a possible D gene (6 bases). Germline V lookup: CDR1 LGHNA, CDR2 YNFKEQ. The V end lost 0 bases, the J end lost 0 bases, and 9 bases lay between the germline ends. This CDR3 comprises 15 residues.

CDR3 DNA: TGTGCCAGCAGCTTGTGGGCGGGAGAAGGAACCGGGGAGCTGTTTTTT. Protein product: CASSLWAGEGTGELFF. This chain uses TRBV7-3 with TRBJ2-2; 7 bases are shared with TRBD2. The V gene's germline CDR1 is SGHTA and CDR2 FQGTGA. The V segment lost 3 bases and the J segment 5 bases; nucleotides outside the gene matches: 9. The CDR3 contains 16 residues.

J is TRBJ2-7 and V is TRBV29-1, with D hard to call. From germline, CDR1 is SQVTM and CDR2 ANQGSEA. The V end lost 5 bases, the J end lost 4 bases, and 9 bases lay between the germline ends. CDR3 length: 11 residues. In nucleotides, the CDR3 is TGCAGCGTTTTCTCCAATTACGAGCAGTACTTC. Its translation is CSVFSNYEQYF.

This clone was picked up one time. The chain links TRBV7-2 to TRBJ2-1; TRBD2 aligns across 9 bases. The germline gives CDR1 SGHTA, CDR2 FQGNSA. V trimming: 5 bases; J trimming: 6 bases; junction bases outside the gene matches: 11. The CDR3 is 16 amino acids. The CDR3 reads CASSRSDLAGLNEQFF. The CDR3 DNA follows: TGTGCCAGCAGCCGGTCCGACCTAGCGGGACTCAATGAGCAGTTCTTC.

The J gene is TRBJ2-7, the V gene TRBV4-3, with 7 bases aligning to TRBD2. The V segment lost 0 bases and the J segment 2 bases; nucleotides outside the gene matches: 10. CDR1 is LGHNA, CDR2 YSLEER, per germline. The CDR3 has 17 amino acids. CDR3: CASSQEVRRGGAYEQYF. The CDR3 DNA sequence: TGCGCCAGCAGCCAAGAGGTGAGGCGCGGGGGTGCCTACGAGCAGTACTTC.

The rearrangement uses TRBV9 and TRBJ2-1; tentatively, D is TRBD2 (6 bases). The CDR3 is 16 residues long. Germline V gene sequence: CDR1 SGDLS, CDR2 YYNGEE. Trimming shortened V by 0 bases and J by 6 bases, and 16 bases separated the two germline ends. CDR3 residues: CASSVAPDYRINEQFF. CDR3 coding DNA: TGTGCCAGCAGCGTAGCTCCGGACTACCGAATCAATGAGCAGTTCTTC.